This record concerns one TCR beta chain sequence. The CDR3 consists of 13 residues. V was cut by 3 bases and J by 2 bases, with 7 bases left in between. This sample is part of a study of blood T cell repertoires in COVID-19. Study-level information: Some COVID-19 samples were acute and others convalescent; all came from the United States, Italy and Spain. In each case, the material was cDNA or gDNA derived from T cells, B-cell-depleted T cells, or PBMCs.

Original data processing: By means of reference gene primer amplification, nucleated cell counts were estimated. The assay was immunoSEQ multiplex PCR, and TCRdb's table has in-frame clones only and misses some. Clonal size and the V and J genes are those of that table, whereas D and trimming came from the DNA. The table has some 33,000 clones, roughly 88% seen once. Input material: peripheral blood. This clonotype was sampled from a human donor in a cohort sampled during active COVID-19. This rearrangement joins TRBV12-3 or TRBV12-4 to TRBJ1-2, with no clear D. The CDR3 loop is CASSFDLNYGYTF. The CDR3 DNA reads as TGTGCCAGCAGTTTCGACTTAAACTATGGCTACACCTTC.